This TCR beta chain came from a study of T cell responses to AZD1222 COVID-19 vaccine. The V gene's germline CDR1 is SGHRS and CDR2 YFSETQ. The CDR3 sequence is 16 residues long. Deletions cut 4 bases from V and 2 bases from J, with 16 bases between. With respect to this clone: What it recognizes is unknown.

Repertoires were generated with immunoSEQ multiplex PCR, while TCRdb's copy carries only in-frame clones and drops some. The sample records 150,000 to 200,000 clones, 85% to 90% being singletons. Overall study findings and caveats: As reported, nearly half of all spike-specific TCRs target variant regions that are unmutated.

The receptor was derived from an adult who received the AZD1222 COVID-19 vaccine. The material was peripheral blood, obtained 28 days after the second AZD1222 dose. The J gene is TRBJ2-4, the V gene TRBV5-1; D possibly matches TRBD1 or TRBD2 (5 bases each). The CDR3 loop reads CASSLEGSPPKNIQYF. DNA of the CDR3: TGCGCCAGCAGCCTCGAGGGGTCCCCGCCCAAAAACATTCAGTACTTC.